This T cell receptor beta chain was retrieved from a study of blood T cell repertoires in COVID-19. Study-level information: COVID-19 samples from acute and convalescent phases originated in the United States, Italy and Spain.

The V gene's germline CDR1 is SEHNR and CDR2 FQNEAQ (reference sequence). Trimming removed 3 bases from V and 5 bases from J, with 7 bases in between. This CDR3 has 12 residues. While infection was still active, Seattle patients were enrolled and then followed longitudinally. Authors' data handling: Reference gene primer amplification gave estimated nucleated cell counts. The data were produced by immunoSEQ multiplex PCR, yet TCRdb's version contains in-frame clones alone and is incomplete. For V, J and clone size, that table is used; D and trimming come from the DNA. The sample includes under 300,000 clones, 92% of them seen just once.

V gene TRBV7-9 combines with J gene TRBJ1-2; D not certain. The specimen sequenced was peripheral blood. The clonotype was recovered from a man under 40 with COVID-19, enrolled during active disease. CDR3 in DNA: TGTGCCAGCAGCTTTACAGCTTATGGCTACACCTTC. It is translated as CASSFTAYGYTF. Filled out from reference TRBV7-9 and TRBJ1-2, the complete variable domain reads DTGVSQNPRHKITKRGQNVTFRCDPISEHNRLYWYRQTLGQGPEFLTYFQNEAQLEKSRLLSDRFSAERPKGSFSTLEIQRTEQGDSAMYLCASSFTAYGYTFGSGTRLTVV.